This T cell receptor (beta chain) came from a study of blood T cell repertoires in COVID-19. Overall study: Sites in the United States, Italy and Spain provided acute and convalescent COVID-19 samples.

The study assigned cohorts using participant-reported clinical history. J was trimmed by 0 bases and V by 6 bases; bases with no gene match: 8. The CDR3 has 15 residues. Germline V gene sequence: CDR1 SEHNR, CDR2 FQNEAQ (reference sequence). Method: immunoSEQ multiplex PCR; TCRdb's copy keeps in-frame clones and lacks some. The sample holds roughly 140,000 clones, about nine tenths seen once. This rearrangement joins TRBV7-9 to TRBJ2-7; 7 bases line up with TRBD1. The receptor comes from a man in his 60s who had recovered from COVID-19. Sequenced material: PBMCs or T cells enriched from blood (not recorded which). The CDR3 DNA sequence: TGTGCCAGCAGTTTTACAGGGGCGAGCTCCTACGAGCAGTACTTC. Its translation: CASSFTGASSYEQYF.